The present T cell receptor beta chain was sequenced within a study of cutaneous CD30+ T cell lymphoproliferative disorder and hepatitis E (dated 2018 in TCRdb). Trimming removed 10 bases from V and 5 bases from J, leaving 9 bases between the germline ends. CDR1 and CDR2 (SNHLY, FYNNEI) derive from the germline V gene. The cysteine opens and the phenylalanine closes a CDR3 of 11 amino acids. The read is trimmed to its CDR3 DNA, 33 bases read in frame from base 1. Library construction relied on the immunoSEQ multiplex PCR assay. TCRdb mirrors the immuneACCESS table, restricted to in-frame sequences. Some clones are absent from its copies; in checked studies, under half trace to an unresolved V gene, and the reason for the others is unknown. This sample lists 1,000 or so clones; more than 70% were detected once. The ten largest clones add up to roughly 73% of the sample. Remarks on this clone: Its antigen is unknown. Base qualities are not at hand, and no much larger clone is one base apart.

Here the chain combines TRBV2 and TRBJ2-1, with TRBD2 as a weak D call on 5 bases. The sequence came from a human donor with a cutaneous T cell lymphoproliferative disorder associated with hepatitis E virus. The specimen sequenced was skin tissue. The bases are TGTGCCATACTAGATCACAATGAGCAGTTCTTC. Translated, this is CAILDHNEQFF.